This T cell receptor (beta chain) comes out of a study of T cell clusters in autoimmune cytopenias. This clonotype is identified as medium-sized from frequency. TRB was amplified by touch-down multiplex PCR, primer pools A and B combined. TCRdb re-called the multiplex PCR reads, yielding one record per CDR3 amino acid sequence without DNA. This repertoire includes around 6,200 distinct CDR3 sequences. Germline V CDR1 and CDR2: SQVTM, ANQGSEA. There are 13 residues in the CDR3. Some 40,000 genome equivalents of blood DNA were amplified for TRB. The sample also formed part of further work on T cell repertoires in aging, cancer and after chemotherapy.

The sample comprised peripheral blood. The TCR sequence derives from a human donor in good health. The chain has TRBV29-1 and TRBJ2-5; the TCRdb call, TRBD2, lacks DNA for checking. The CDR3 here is CSAVGPTGETQYF.